This TCR beta chain was observed in a study of cytomegalovirus exposure and HLA in healthy donors. This clone was seen more than once but under ten times. The CDR3 consists of 14 residues. The V gene end was trimmed by 7 bases and the J gene end by 7 bases; junction bases not matched to a gene: 6. Germline V gene lookup returns CDR1 SGHRS and CDR2 YFSETQ. With 60 Vbeta and 13 Jbeta primers, the PCR was carried out. Clones were sequenced by immunoSEQ multiplex PCR, and TCRdb holds only the in-frame ones, with some missing. The profile shows around 130,000 clones, roughly 71% of them singletons. The material sequenced was PBMCs. This receptor was obtained from a woman aged 50 to 60 in good health and CMV-seropositive. The chain has TRBV5-1 and TRBJ2-1; 12 nucleotides match TRBD2. The CDR3: CASYSGLAGNEQFF. DNA for the CDR3: TGCGCCAGCTACTCAGGACTAGCGGGGAATGAGCAGTTCTTC.